This T cell receptor beta chain was sequenced for a study of T cell repertoires in cytomegalovirus infection. As for the study in general: Public TCR beta signature analysis indicated the presence of both CMV infection and matching HLA type.

TCRdb re-called the reads with MiXCR, one entry per CDR3 protein. The sample contains around 540,000 distinct CDR3 sequences, roughly 34% of which appear only once. Germline CDR1 reads SGHAT; CDR2 reads FQNNGV. This CDR3 contains 15 residues. Between the trimmed V and J ends, which lost 5 bases and 7 bases, there was a span of 18 bases. This clonotype was picked up a small number of times. The antigen is undetermined. The starting material was cultured PBMCs, obtained from culture after CMV antigen stimulation. The chain joins TRBV11-2 to TRBJ1-5; D possibly corresponds to TRBD1 (5 bases). The origin of this receptor is a human donor in good health (CMV status not recorded). Some clones in this sample may be carry-over from other donors' samples. The CDR3 region has the DNA TGTGCCAGCAGCCCCTGGGGAGGGGCGGAACAGCCCCAGCATTTT. Amino acid sequence: CASSPWGGAEQPQHF.